This passage covers 2 T cell receptor beta chains from one sample sequenced in a study of tumor-infiltrating lymphocytes in primary liver carcinoma. Synthesis of TCR beta cDNA was carried out from 500 ng total RNA with a constant-region primer. Three rounds of nested multiplex PCR with slightly modified ARM-PCR produced TCR beta libraries. The first two PCR rounds, approximately 10 cycles each, used TRBV1-TRBV30 forward primers and a C-beta reverse primer. TCRdb passed the multiplex PCR reads through MiXCR, listing each CDR3 protein once. The table has about 300,000 distinct CDR3 sequences, 65% seen once. Unsorted whole blood yielded the blood RNA, and germline DNA was also extracted. Sequencing used peripheral blood. The receptor source for this set is a man aged 40-49 years with primary liver carcinoma and hepatitis B virus infection.

This sequence joins TRBV2 and TRBJ2-3; weak D call: TRBD1 (6 bases). CDR3 length: 13 amino acids. V lost 5 bases and J lost 4, with 10 bases in between. CDR1 SNHLY and CDR2 FYNNEI come from the germline V gene. CDR3 nucleotides: TGTGCCAGCAGTTCACAGGGTTCAGATACGCAGTATTTT. It specifies CASSSQGSDTQYF. The variable domain in full, completed from reference TRBV2 and TRBJ2-3, reads EPEVTQTPSHQVTQMGQEVILRCVPISNHLYFYWYRQILGQKVEFLVSFYNNEISEKSEIFDDQFSVERPDGSNFTLKIRSTKLEDSAMYFCASSSQGSDTQYFGPGTRLTVL.

The CDR3 loop is CASRRGTGGNEQYF. Written as DNA, the CDR3 is TGCGCCAGCAGGAGGGGGACAGGGGGAAACGAGCAGTACTTC. The V and J genes are TRBV5-1 and TRBJ2-7; 11 bases match TRBD1. This CDR3 region has 14 residues. Losses at the gene ends were 5 bases for V and 5 bases for J; bases not matched to a gene: 6. Germline CDR1 reads SGHRS; CDR2 reads YFSETQ.